These 18 T cell receptor beta chains share one sample of origin, sequenced in a study of monozygotic twins with inflammatory bowel disease. TCRdb reprocessed the 5' RACE reads; each CDR3 protein has one entry and no DNA is given. The repertoire table contains fewer than 550,000 distinct CDR3 sequences. The sample comprised blood. The receptors were sampled from a human donor with ulcerative colitis or Crohn's disease, or a healthy co-twin of an affected twin (not recorded which).

The chain combines TRBV12-3 or TRBV12-4 with TRBJ2-1; the TRBD1 assignment by TCRdb is unverifiable without DNA. The CDR3 consists of 13 residues. CDR3 sequence reads: CATERGQTNEQFF.

J is TRBJ1-2 and V is TRBV5-1; the D call from TCRdb, TRBD1, cannot be confirmed without DNA. The CDR3 is made up of 13 amino acids. Germline lookup yields CDR1 SGHRS and CDR2 YFSETQ. CDR3 amino acids: CASSTDKGQGYTF.

The chain combines TRBV5-1 with TRBJ2-7; the D gene TCRdb calls, TRBD2, cannot be checked with no DNA. The CDR3 runs to 14 residues. Germline V gives CDR1 SGHRS, CDR2 YFSETQ. CDR3 protein: CASREGANSYEQYF.

The rearrangement joins TRBV7-6 to TRBJ2-7; TCRdb's assignment of TRBD2 cannot be checked, as there is no DNA. This CDR3 is built from 16 residues. CDR1 and CDR2 (germline): SGHVS, FNYEAQ. CDR3 region: CASSLESSAVSYEQYF.

This chain connects TRBV12-3 or TRBV12-4 to TRBJ1-2. The CDR3 spans 14 residues. This CDR3 is CASSFPGEVYGYTF.

The chain combines TRBV5-1 with TRBJ2-7; as DNA is missing, the TRBD1 call by TCRdb cannot be tested. The CDR3 runs 15 residues. CDR1 and CDR2 from the germline V gene are SGHRS and YFSETQ. The CDR3 region is CASSPIPGRPHEQYF. The complete variable domain, with remaining parts taken from reference TRBV5-1 and TRBJ2-7, reads KAGVTQTPRYLIKTRGQQVTLSCSPISGHRSVSWYQQTPGQGLQFLFEYFSETQRNKGNFPGRFSGRQFSNSRSEMNVSTLELGDSALYLCASSPIPGRPHEQYFGPGTRLTVT.

The chain carries TRBV7-8 and TRBJ1-6. The length of the CDR3 is 16 residues. Germline lookup yields CDR1 SGHVS and CDR2 FQNEAQ. The CDR3: CASSPLEAGWFSPLHF. The whole variable domain, remainder taken from reference TRBV7-8 and TRBJ1-6, is GAGVSQSPRYKVAKRGQDVALRCDPISGHVSLFWYQQALGQGPEFLTYFQNEAQLDKSGLPSDRFFAERPEGSVSTLKIQRTQQEDSAVYLCASSPLEAGWFSPLHFGNGTRLTVT.

This sequence joins TRBV28 and TRBJ2-4; the D gene TCRdb calls, TRBD2, cannot be checked with no DNA. Per germline, CDR1 MDHEN and CDR2 SYDVKM. The CDR3 contains 11 residues. The CDR3 loop reads CATVWGRIQYF. Based on the CDR3 plus reference TRBV28 and TRBJ2-4, the full variable domain is DVKVTQSSRYLVKRTGEKVFLECVQDMDHENMFWYRQDPGLGLRLIYFSYDVKMKEKGDIPEGYSVSREKKERFSLILESASTNQTSMYLCATVWGRIQYFGAGTRLSVL.

This rearrangement joins TRBV24-1 to TRBJ2-3; TCRdb returns TRBD1, unconfirmable since there is no DNA. CDR3 length: 13 amino acids. Germline loops: CDR1 KGHDR, CDR2 SFDVKD. The CDR3 sequence: CATSGTGADTQYF.

V and J are TRBV12-3 or TRBV12-4 and TRBJ2-2; TCRdb picks TRBD1, but there is no DNA to check that call. The CDR3 has 16 residues. The CDR3 here is CASSKTTGINTGELFF.

The chain is built from TRBV19 and TRBJ2-2; the D call of TRBD1 rests on TCRdb alone, since no DNA is present to check it. This CDR3 comprises 14 residues. Per germline, CDR1 LNHDA and CDR2 SQIVND (reference sequence). The CDR3 sequence: CASSPGQPYGELFF.

The rearrangement uses TRBV7-2 and TRBJ2-7; there is no DNA to check the TCRdb D call of TRBD1. Germline V gene data show CDR1 as SGHTA and CDR2 as FQGNSA. This CDR3 contains 14 residues. The CDR3 loop is CASSGRQGAYEQYF.

The chain has TRBV5-1 and TRBJ1-1; TCRdb returns TRBD1, unconfirmable since there is no DNA. Germline assignment: CDR1 SGHRS and CDR2 YFSETQ. The CDR3 is 15 amino acids. The CDR3 is CASSTRTGGNTEAFF.

This chain connects TRBV5-1 to TRBJ2-3; TCRdb proposes TRBD1, but this gene call is untestable without DNA. Germline values: CDR1 SGHRS, CDR2 YFSETQ. The CDR3 totals 15 residues. The CDR3 region is CASSLQGSGADTQYF.

This chain joins TRBV7-2 and TRBJ1-3. The V gene's germline CDR1 is SGHTA and CDR2 FQGNSA. The CDR3 sequence is 15 residues long. The CDR3 sequence: CASSLDWKLRNTIYF.

The chain joins TRBV5-1 to TRBJ1-6; the D call of TRBD1 rests on TCRdb alone, since no DNA is present to check it. Germline assignment: CDR1 SGHRS and CDR2 YFSETQ. The CDR3 has 15 residues. The chain's CDR3 is CASSPRDTNNSPLHF. The variable domain in full, with the rest retrieved from reference TRBV5-1 and TRBJ1-6, is KAGVTQTPRYLIKTRGQQVTLSCSPISGHRSVSWYQQTPGQGLQFLFEYFSETQRNKGNFPGRFSGRQFSNSRSEMNVSTLELGDSALYLCASSPRDTNNSPLHFGNGTRLTVT.

This rearrangement joins TRBV5-1 to TRBJ2-1. From germline, CDR1 is SGHRS and CDR2 YFSETQ. The CDR3 covers 14 residues. Here the CDR3 reads CASSLGTTGNEQFF.

The V call is TRBV7-9, the J call TRBJ2-1; TCRdb selects TRBD1, and the lack of DNA leaves this call unchecked. Germline CDR1 and CDR2: SEHNR and FQNEAQ (reference sequence). This CDR3 region has 17 residues. The chain's CDR3 is CASSSKNARSSYNEQFF.